These T cell receptor beta chains were read from a single sample in a study of chemoradiotherapy in HPV16-positive cancers. Only in-frame clones appear in the TCRdb table, and some are missing; sequencing was by immunoSEQ multiplex PCR. Of 17,000 or so clones in the sample, about 73% were seen once. This specimen consisted of tumor tissue, obtained from a patient who underwent chemoradiotherapy. Receptors were obtained from a human donor with HPV-associated anogenital cancer. Each CDR3 is given with its conserved first and last residue. The order of the fields is J gene, CDR3 length, V gene, clone size, D gene, CDR3 protein, CDR3 DNA. A D gene is named only where the DNA matches it firmly. Clone size is shown for a subset of rows, as once, few, many or a class of expanded clone.

j_call: TRBJ2-2; cdr3_length: 14; v_call: TRBV6-1; clone_size: .; d_call: .; cdr3_aa: CASIWSGRTGELFF; cdr3_nt: TGTGCCAGCATATGGTCAGGGCGCACCGGGGAGCTGTTTTTT
j_call: TRBJ1-5; cdr3_length: 15; v_call: TRBV19; clone_size: few; d_call: .; cdr3_aa: CASSIDRELNQPQHF; cdr3_nt: TGTGCCAGTAGTATAGATCGAGAGCTAAATCAGCCCCAGCATTTT
j_call: TRBJ2-7; cdr3_length: 13; v_call: TRBV27; clone_size: medium-sized; d_call: .; cdr3_aa: CASRATGTYEQYF; cdr3_nt: TGTGCCAGCAGGGCGACAGGTACCTACGAGCAGTACTTC
j_call: TRBJ1-2; cdr3_length: 16; v_call: TRBV5-4; clone_size: .; d_call: TRBD1; cdr3_aa: CASSFGRTGGFYGYTF; cdr3_nt: TGTGCCAGCAGCTTTGGGAGGACAGGGGGATTCTATGGCTACACCTTC
j_call: TRBJ2-5; cdr3_length: 15; v_call: TRBV5-4; clone_size: .; d_call: .; cdr3_aa: CASSLDSQGPETQYF; cdr3_nt: TGTGCCAGCAGCTTGGATTCTCAGGGCCCGGAGACCCAGTACTTC
j_call: TRBJ2-4; cdr3_length: 13; v_call: TRBV5-1; clone_size: few; d_call: .; cdr3_aa: CASSTQGGDIQYF; cdr3_nt: TGCGCCAGCAGTACACAGGGAGGAGACATTCAGTACTTC
j_call: TRBJ2-1; cdr3_length: 16; v_call: TRBV7-2; clone_size: .; d_call: TRBD2; cdr3_aa: CASSLRGLAAYNEQFF; cdr3_nt: TGTGCCAGCAGCTTACGCGGACTAGCGGCATACAATGAGCAGTTCTTC
j_call: TRBJ2-2; cdr3_length: 14; v_call: TRBV7-3; clone_size: .; d_call: TRBD1; cdr3_aa: CANPPRTGTGELFF; cdr3_nt: TGTGCCAACCCCCCCCGGACAGGGACCGGGGAGCTGTTTTTT
j_call: TRBJ2-2; cdr3_length: 15; v_call: TRBV19; clone_size: .; d_call: TRBD2; cdr3_aa: CASVLTSGSGGELFF; cdr3_nt: TGTGCCAGTGTATTGACTAGCGGGAGTGGCGGGGAGCTGTTTTTT
j_call: TRBJ1-1; cdr3_length: 12; v_call: TRBV10-3; clone_size: .; d_call: .; cdr3_aa: CAISGGNTEAFF; cdr3_nt: TGTGCCATCAGTGGAGGGAACACTGAAGCTTTCTTT
j_call: TRBJ2-7; cdr3_length: 15; v_call: TRBV5-4; clone_size: few; d_call: .; cdr3_aa: CASSLSRGGRVEQYF; cdr3_nt: TGTGCCAGCAGCTTGTCCCGGGGAGGTCGGGTCGAGCAGTACTTC
j_call: TRBJ2-7; cdr3_length: 16; v_call: TRBV29-1; clone_size: .; d_call: TRBD2; cdr3_aa: CSVEGTSQHSSYEQYF; cdr3_nt: TGCAGCGTTGAAGGGACTAGCCAACATAGCTCCTACGAGCAGTACTTC
j_call: TRBJ2-1; cdr3_length: 15; v_call: TRBV7-8; clone_size: .; d_call: TRBD2; cdr3_aa: CASSLVETSGPGSFF; cdr3_nt: TGTGCCAGCAGCTTAGTCGAGACTAGCGGGCCGGGGTCGTTCTTC
j_call: TRBJ2-5; cdr3_length: 18; v_call: TRBV5-1; clone_size: .; d_call: TRBD2; cdr3_aa: CASTAGTSGGSVGETQYF; cdr3_nt: TGCGCCAGCACCGCCGGGACTAGCGGGGGTAGCGTAGGAGAGACCCAGTACTTC
j_call: TRBJ2-7; cdr3_length: 16; v_call: TRBV29-1; clone_size: .; d_call: TRBD1; cdr3_aa: CSVETGTGELGYEQYF; cdr3_nt: TGCAGCGTTGAAACAGGGACAGGAGAGCTTGGCTACGAGCAGTACTTC
j_call: TRBJ2-4; cdr3_length: 13; v_call: TRBV30; clone_size: .; d_call: TRBD2; cdr3_aa: CAWGRAEGNIQYF; cdr3_nt: TGTGCCTGGGGGAGGGCCGAGGGAAACATTCAGTACTTC
j_call: TRBJ2-2; cdr3_length: 16; v_call: TRBV18; clone_size: .; d_call: .; cdr3_aa: CASSLSGGFNTGELFF; cdr3_nt: TGTGCCAGCTCACTTTCAGGCGGATTCAACACCGGGGAGCTGTTTTTT
j_call: TRBJ1-3; cdr3_length: 15; v_call: TRBV6-5; clone_size: .; d_call: .; cdr3_aa: CASKSRGRKGNTIYF; cdr3_nt: TGTGCCAGCAAGTCACGGGGGCGTAAGGGAAACACCATATATTTT
j_call: TRBJ1-1; cdr3_length: 13; v_call: TRBV5-5; clone_size: .; d_call: .; cdr3_aa: CASSLGDTKQAFF; cdr3_nt: TGTGCCAGCAGCTTGGGGGACACCAAACAAGCTTTCTTT
j_call: TRBJ2-2; cdr3_length: 13; v_call: TRBV2; clone_size: .; d_call: .; cdr3_aa: CASMLDGTGELFF; cdr3_nt: TGTGCCAGCATGCTCGACGGCACCGGGGAGCTGTTTTTT
j_call: TRBJ2-6; cdr3_length: 18; v_call: TRBV7-9; clone_size: .; d_call: TRBD2; cdr3_aa: CASSQGLAAFSGANVLTF; cdr3_nt: TGTGCCAGCAGCCAGGGACTAGCGGCCTTCTCTGGGGCCAACGTCCTGACTTTC
j_call: TRBJ2-7; cdr3_length: 14; v_call: TRBV5-4; clone_size: .; d_call: .; cdr3_aa: CASSPSGPGYEQYF; cdr3_nt: TGTGCCAGCAGCCCCTCAGGGCCCGGTTACGAGCAGTACTTC
j_call: TRBJ1-3; cdr3_length: 14; v_call: TRBV6-1; clone_size: .; d_call: .; cdr3_aa: CASWGILSGNTIYF; cdr3_nt: TGTGCCAGCTGGGGGATCCTCTCTGGAAACACCATATATTTT
j_call: TRBJ2-5; cdr3_length: 13; v_call: TRBV10-3; clone_size: .; d_call: .; cdr3_aa: CAISESIQETQYF; cdr3_nt: TGTGCCATCAGTGAGTCTATACAAGAGACCCAGTACTTC
j_call: TRBJ1-5; cdr3_length: 10; v_call: TRBV6-1; clone_size: .; d_call: .; cdr3_aa: CASSEQPQHF; cdr3_nt: TGTGCCAGCAGTGAACAGCCCCAGCATTTT
j_call: TRBJ2-1; cdr3_length: 15; v_call: TRBV5-1; clone_size: .; d_call: .; cdr3_aa: CASSFLMGSYNEQFF; cdr3_nt: TGCGCCAGCAGCTTCCTCATGGGCTCCTACAATGAGCAGTTCTTC
j_call: TRBJ2-7; cdr3_length: 17; v_call: TRBV7-9; clone_size: .; d_call: .; cdr3_aa: CASSSSPSRGGGYEQYF; cdr3_nt: TGTGCCAGCAGCTCCTCCCCTAGCCGGGGAGGGGGTTACGAGCAGTACTTC
j_call: TRBJ1-5; cdr3_length: 15; v_call: TRBV5-1; clone_size: .; d_call: .; cdr3_aa: CASSRDGNSNQPQHF; cdr3_nt: TGCGCCAGCAGCCGGGACGGGAATAGCAATCAGCCCCAGCATTTT
j_call: TRBJ1-1; cdr3_length: 15; v_call: TRBV2; clone_size: .; d_call: .; cdr3_aa: CASRSRGGGNTEAFF; cdr3_nt: TGTGCCAGCAGGTCTAGGGGGGGAGGGAACACTGAAGCTTTCTTT
j_call: TRBJ2-5; cdr3_length: 15; v_call: TRBV27; clone_size: .; d_call: .; cdr3_aa: CASSAYRDIQETQYF; cdr3_nt: TGTGCCAGCAGTGCTTACCGGGACATCCAAGAGACCCAGTACTTC
j_call: TRBJ2-1; cdr3_length: 13; v_call: TRBV11-2; clone_size: .; d_call: .; cdr3_aa: CASSLRGYNEQFF; cdr3_nt: TGTGCCAGCAGCTTACGGGGCTACAATGAGCAGTTCTTC
j_call: TRBJ2-7; cdr3_length: 16; v_call: TRBV29-1; clone_size: .; d_call: TRBD2; cdr3_aa: CSVGASGTSRGYEQYF; cdr3_nt: TGCAGCGTTGGGGCTAGCGGGACCTCCCGGGGCTACGAGCAGTACTTC
j_call: TRBJ1-2; cdr3_length: 15; v_call: TRBV9; clone_size: .; d_call: .; cdr3_aa: CASSVAPGGNYGYTF; cdr3_nt: TGTGCCAGCAGCGTAGCACCGGGAGGGAACTATGGCTACACCTTC
j_call: TRBJ2-1; cdr3_length: 17; v_call: TRBV1; clone_size: few; d_call: .; cdr3_aa: CTSSQRRGVTSYNEQFF; cdr3_nt: TGCACCAGCAGCCAAAGGCGGGGGGTTACCTCCTACAATGAGCAGTTCTTC
j_call: TRBJ2-7; cdr3_length: 14; v_call: TRBV11-1; clone_size: .; d_call: .; cdr3_aa: CASSSQTGSVEQYF; cdr3_nt: TGTGCCAGCAGCTCCCAGACAGGTTCGGTCGAGCAGTACTTC
j_call: TRBJ2-3; cdr3_length: 14; v_call: TRBV2; clone_size: .; d_call: TRBD1; cdr3_aa: CASRDRVHTDTQYF; cdr3_nt: TGTGCCAGCAGGGACAGGGTGCACACAGATACGCAGTATTTT
j_call: TRBJ2-5; cdr3_length: 14; v_call: TRBV2; clone_size: .; d_call: .; cdr3_aa: CASSERQVGETQYF; cdr3_nt: TGTGCCAGCAGTGAACGACAGGTTGGGGAGACCCAGTACTTC
j_call: TRBJ2-1; cdr3_length: 15; v_call: TRBV7-3; clone_size: .; d_call: .; cdr3_aa: CASSSASSLLGEQFF; cdr3_nt: TGTGCCAGCAGCTCCGCCTCAAGTCTGCTCGGTGAGCAGTTCTTC
j_call: TRBJ2-6; cdr3_length: 15; v_call: TRBV28; clone_size: once; d_call: .; cdr3_aa: CASGAASSGANVLTF; cdr3_nt: TGTGCCAGCGGGGCGGCGAGCTCTGGGGCCAACGTCCTGACTTTC
j_call: TRBJ2-1; cdr3_length: 13; v_call: TRBV11-1; clone_size: .; d_call: .; cdr3_aa: CASSFEGLNEQFF; cdr3_nt: TGTGCCAGCAGCTTCGAGGGGCTGAATGAGCAGTTCTTC
j_call: TRBJ1-1; cdr3_length: 17; v_call: TRBV4-1; clone_size: .; d_call: TRBD1; cdr3_aa: CASSQDTGGSYLGEAFF; cdr3_nt: TGCGCCAGCAGCCAAGATACAGGGGGTAGCTATTTAGGTGAAGCTTTCTTT
j_call: TRBJ2-1; cdr3_length: 16; v_call: TRBV2; clone_size: .; d_call: TRBD2; cdr3_aa: CASSASGRGLDNEQFF; cdr3_nt: TGTGCCAGCAGTGCTAGCGGGAGGGGTTTGGACAATGAGCAGTTCTTC
j_call: TRBJ2-1; cdr3_length: 15; v_call: TRBV6-1; clone_size: .; d_call: .; cdr3_aa: CASMENFFSYNEQFF; cdr3_nt: TGTGCCAGCATGGAGAACTTCTTCTCCTACAATGAGCAGTTCTTC
j_call: TRBJ2-5; cdr3_length: 13; v_call: TRBV4-2; clone_size: .; d_call: .; cdr3_aa: CASSQDRGETQYF; cdr3_nt: TGTGCCAGCAGCCAAGACAGGGGAGAGACCCAGTACTTC
j_call: TRBJ1-6; cdr3_length: 15; v_call: TRBV6-5; clone_size: .; d_call: .; cdr3_aa: CASSSRDTVNSPLHF; cdr3_nt: TGTGCCAGCAGTTCCCGGGACACAGTGAATTCACCCCTCCACTTT
j_call: TRBJ1-1; cdr3_length: 14; v_call: TRBV5-4; clone_size: .; d_call: .; cdr3_aa: CASSLQVPNTEAFF; cdr3_nt: TGTGCCAGCAGCCTACAGGTGCCGAACACTGAAGCTTTCTTT
j_call: TRBJ1-1; cdr3_length: 13; v_call: TRBV28; clone_size: .; d_call: .; cdr3_aa: CASSFTGDTEAFF; cdr3_nt: TGTGCCAGCAGTTTTACCGGGGACACTGAAGCTTTCTTT
j_call: TRBJ2-7; cdr3_length: 16; v_call: TRBV19; clone_size: .; d_call: TRBD1; cdr3_aa: CASSILGGQGAYEQYF; cdr3_nt: TGTGCCAGTAGTATATTAGGGGGACAGGGAGCCTACGAGCAGTACTTC
j_call: TRBJ2-3; cdr3_length: 12; v_call: TRBV10-3; clone_size: .; d_call: .; cdr3_aa: CAAQTGTHTQYF; cdr3_nt: TGTGCCGCACAGACAGGAACCCATACGCAGTATTTT
j_call: TRBJ2-7; cdr3_length: 13; v_call: TRBV29-1; clone_size: .; d_call: .; cdr3_aa: CSASGQGDYEQYF; cdr3_nt: TGCAGCGCCTCGGGGCAAGGTGACTACGAGCAGTACTTC
j_call: TRBJ1-6; cdr3_length: 20; v_call: TRBV7-8; clone_size: .; d_call: .; cdr3_aa: CASSFRPVGGSASYNSPLHF; cdr3_nt: TGTGCCAGCAGCTTCAGACCAGTGGGGGGTTCAGCGTCCTATAATTCACCCCTCCACTTT
j_call: TRBJ2-3; cdr3_length: 12; v_call: TRBV27; clone_size: .; d_call: .; cdr3_aa: CASGGRADTQYF; cdr3_nt: TGTGCCAGTGGGGGGCGTGCAGATACGCAGTATTTT
j_call: TRBJ1-6; cdr3_length: 15; v_call: TRBV28; clone_size: .; d_call: TRBD1; cdr3_aa: CASRAMTGGGSPLHF; cdr3_nt: TGTGCCAGCAGAGCGATGACAGGGGGAGGTTCACCCCTCCACTTT